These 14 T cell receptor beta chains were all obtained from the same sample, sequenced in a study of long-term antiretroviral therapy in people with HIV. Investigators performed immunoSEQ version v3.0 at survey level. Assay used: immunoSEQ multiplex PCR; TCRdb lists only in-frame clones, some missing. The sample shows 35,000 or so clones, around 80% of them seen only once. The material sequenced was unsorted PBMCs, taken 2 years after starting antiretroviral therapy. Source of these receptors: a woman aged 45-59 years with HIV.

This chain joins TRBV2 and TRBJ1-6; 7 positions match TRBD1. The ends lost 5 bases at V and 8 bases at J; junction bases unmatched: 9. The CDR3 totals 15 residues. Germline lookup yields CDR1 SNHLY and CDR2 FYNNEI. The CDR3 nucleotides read TGTGCCAGCAGTTCCGACAGGGCGAAGGATTCACCCCTCCACTTT. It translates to CASSSDRAKDSPLHF.

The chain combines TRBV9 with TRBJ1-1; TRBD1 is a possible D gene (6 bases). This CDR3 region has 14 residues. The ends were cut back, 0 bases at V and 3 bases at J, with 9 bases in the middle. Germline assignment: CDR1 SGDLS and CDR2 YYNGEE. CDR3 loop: CASSVVPGDTEAFF. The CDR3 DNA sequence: TGTGCCAGCAGCGTAGTTCCAGGGGACACTGAAGCTTTCTTT.

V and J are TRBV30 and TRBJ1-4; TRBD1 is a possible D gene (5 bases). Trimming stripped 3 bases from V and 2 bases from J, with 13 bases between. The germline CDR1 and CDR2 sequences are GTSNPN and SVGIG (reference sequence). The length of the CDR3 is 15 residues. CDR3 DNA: TGTGCCTGGAGGGCACAGACAGTTACTAATGAAAAACTGTTTTTT. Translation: CAWRAQTVTNEKLFF.

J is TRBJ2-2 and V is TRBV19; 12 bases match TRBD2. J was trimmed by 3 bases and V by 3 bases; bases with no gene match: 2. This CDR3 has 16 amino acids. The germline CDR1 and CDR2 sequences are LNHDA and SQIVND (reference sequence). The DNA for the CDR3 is TGTGCCAGTAGTATCGGGACTAGCGGGTACACCGGGGAGCTGTTTTTT. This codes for CASSIGTSGYTGELFF.

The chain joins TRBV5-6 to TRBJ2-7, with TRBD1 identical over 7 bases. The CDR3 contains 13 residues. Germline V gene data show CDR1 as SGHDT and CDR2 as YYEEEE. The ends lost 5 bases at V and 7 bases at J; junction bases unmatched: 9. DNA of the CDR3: TGTGCCAGCAGGTTAAGGGGGCTGGGGGAGCAGTACTTC. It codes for CASRLRGLGEQYF.

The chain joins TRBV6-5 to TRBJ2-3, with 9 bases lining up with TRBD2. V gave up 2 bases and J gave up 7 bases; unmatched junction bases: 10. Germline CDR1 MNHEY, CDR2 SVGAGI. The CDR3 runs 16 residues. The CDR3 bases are TGTGCCAGCAGTTACATTGGGCGGGGGGGCCATCATACGCAGTATTTT. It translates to CASSYIGRGGHHTQYF.

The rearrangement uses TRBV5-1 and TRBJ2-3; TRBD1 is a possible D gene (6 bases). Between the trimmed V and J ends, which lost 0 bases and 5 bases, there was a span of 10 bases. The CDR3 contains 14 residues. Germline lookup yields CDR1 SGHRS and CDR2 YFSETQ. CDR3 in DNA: TGCGCCAGCAGCTTGGATTTCAGGGGAGATACGCAGTATTTT. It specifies CASSLDFRGDTQYF.

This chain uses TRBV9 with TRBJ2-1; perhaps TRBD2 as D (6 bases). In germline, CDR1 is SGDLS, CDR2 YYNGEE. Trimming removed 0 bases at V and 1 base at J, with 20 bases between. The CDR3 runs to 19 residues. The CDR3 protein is CASSVEAGWGEWSYNEQFF. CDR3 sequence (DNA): TGTGCCAGCAGCGTAGAAGCCGGGTGGGGGGAATGGTCCTACAATGAGCAGTTCTTC.

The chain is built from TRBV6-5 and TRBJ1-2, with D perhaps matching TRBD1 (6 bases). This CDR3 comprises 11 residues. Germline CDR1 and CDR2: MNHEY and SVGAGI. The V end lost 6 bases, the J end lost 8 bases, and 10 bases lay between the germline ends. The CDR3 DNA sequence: TGTGCCAGCAGGGGAGGGGGAGGCTACACCTTC. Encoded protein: CASRGGGGYTF.

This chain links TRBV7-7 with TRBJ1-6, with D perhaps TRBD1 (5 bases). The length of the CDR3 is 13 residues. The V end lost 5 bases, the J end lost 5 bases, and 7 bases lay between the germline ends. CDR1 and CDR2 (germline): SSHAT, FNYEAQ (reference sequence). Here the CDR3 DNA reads TGTGCCAGCAGCCCGGGGGATAATTCACCCCTCCACTTT. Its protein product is CASSPGDNSPLHF.

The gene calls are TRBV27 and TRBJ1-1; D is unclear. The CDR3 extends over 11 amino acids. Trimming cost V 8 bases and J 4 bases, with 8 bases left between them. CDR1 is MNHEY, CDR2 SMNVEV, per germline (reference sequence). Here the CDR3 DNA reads TGTGCCAGCGGCGTGGGCACTGAAGCTTTCTTT. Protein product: CASGVGTEAFF.

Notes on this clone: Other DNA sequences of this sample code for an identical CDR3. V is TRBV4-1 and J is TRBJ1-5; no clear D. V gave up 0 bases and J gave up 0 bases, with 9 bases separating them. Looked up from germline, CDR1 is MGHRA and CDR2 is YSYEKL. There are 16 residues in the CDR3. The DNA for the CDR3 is TGCGCCAGCAGCCAAGATCCGGGTAATAGCAATCAGCCCCAGCATTTT. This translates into CASSQDPGNSNQPQHF.

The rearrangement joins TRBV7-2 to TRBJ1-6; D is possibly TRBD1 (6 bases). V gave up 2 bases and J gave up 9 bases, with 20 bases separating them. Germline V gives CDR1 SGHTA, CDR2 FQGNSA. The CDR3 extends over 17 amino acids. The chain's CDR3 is CASSLLGTGRGGSPLHF. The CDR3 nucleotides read TGTGCCAGCAGCTTACTTGGAACAGGGCGGGGGGGTTCACCCCTCCACTTT. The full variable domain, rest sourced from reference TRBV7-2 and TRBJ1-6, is GAGVSQSPSNKVTEKGKDVELRCDPISGHTALYWYRQSLGQGLEFLIYFQGNSAPDKSGLPSDRFSAERTGGSVSTLTIQRTQQEDSAVYLCASSLLGTGRGGSPLHFGNGTRLTVT.

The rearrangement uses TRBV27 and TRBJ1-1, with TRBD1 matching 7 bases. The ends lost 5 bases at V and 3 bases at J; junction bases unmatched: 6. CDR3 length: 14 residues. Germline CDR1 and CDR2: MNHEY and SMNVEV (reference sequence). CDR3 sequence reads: CASSLTGWDTEAFF. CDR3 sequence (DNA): TGTGCCAGCAGTCTGACAGGGTGGGACACTGAAGCTTTCTTT.